One and the same sample provided the 27 T cell receptor beta chains below, sequenced in a study of cytomegalovirus exposure and HLA in healthy donors. 13 Jbeta primers and 60 Vbeta primers were used for the PCR. Only in-frame clones appear in the TCRdb table, and some are missing; sequencing was by immunoSEQ multiplex PCR. The sample shows about 190,000 clones, more than 75% of them seen only once. The sequenced sample was PBMCs. The source of these receptors is a woman aged 18-29 years in good health and CMV-seronegative.

The chain employs TRBV11-2 and TRBJ1-5; no clear D. Trimming pared 2 bases from V and 0 bases from J, leaving 2 bases between. The germline gives CDR1 SGHAT, CDR2 FQNNGV. This CDR3 has 13 amino acids. CDR3 in amino acids: CASSLYSNQPQHF. CDR3 bases: TGTGCCAGCAGCTTATATAGCAATCAGCCCCAGCATTTT.

This rearrangement joins TRBV5-1 to TRBJ2-7; the match to TRBD1 covers 9 bases. Per the germline V gene, CDR1 is SGHRS and CDR2 is YFSETQ. V was clipped by 0 bases and J by 3 bases; unmatched bases: 4. This CDR3 region has 15 residues. The CDR3 is CASSLAGTGLYEQYF. In nucleotides, the CDR3 is TGCGCCAGCAGCTTGGCCGGGACAGGGCTCTACGAGCAGTACTTC.

J is TRBJ2-7 and V is TRBV28, with 8 nucleotides matching TRBD1. Losses at the gene ends were 4 bases for V and 11 bases for J; bases not matched to a gene: 13. CDR1 and CDR2 from the germline V gene are MDHEN and SYDVKM. The CDR3 length is 14 residues. The CDR3 DNA reads as TGTGCCAGCAGTTGGGGCCTACAGGGGGGAGAGGAGTACTTC. Its protein product is CASSWGLQGGEEYF.

This clone has a single count. The gene calls are TRBV10-3 and TRBJ2-7; 11 bases fit TRBD2. The V segment lost 10 bases and the J segment 6 bases; nucleotides outside the gene matches: 14. Looked up from germline, CDR1 is ENHRY and CDR2 is SYGVKD. The CDR3 is 15 amino acids. The CDR3 nucleotides are TGTGCCACCGGTCTCGTTAGCGGGAGGGTAGGCGAGCAGTACTTC. It translates to CATGLVSGRVGEQYF.

The rearrangement uses TRBV5-4 and TRBJ2-7; D is ambiguous. The CDR3 loop spans 13 amino acids. V was pared by 2 bases and J by 5 bases, with 11 bases between. The germline CDR1 and CDR2 sequences are SGHNT and YYREEE (reference sequence). The CDR3 is CASSLSGSHEQYF. CDR3 sequence (DNA): TGTGCCAGCAGCTTATCGGGTTCCCACGAGCAGTACTTC.

The J gene is TRBJ1-2, the V gene TRBV6-1, with 8 bases aligning to TRBD1. Germline assignment: CDR1 MNHNS and CDR2 SASEGT. The CDR3 is 14 residues long. After removal of 0 bases from V and 8 bases from J, the junction contained 5 bases not matched to a gene. CDR3 DNA: TGTGCCAGCAGTGAAGCGAACAGGGGGGGAGGCTACACCTTC. Amino acid sequence: CASSEANRGGGYTF.

The rearrangement links TRBV2 to TRBJ1-2, with a weak D call TRBD1 (5 bases). The CDR3 totals 14 residues. Germline-derived CDR1 and CDR2 are SNHLY and FYNNEI. Trimming removed 6 bases at V and 4 bases at J, with 15 bases between. The CDR3 loop is CASRPPGEGYGYTF. CDR3 sequence (DNA): TGTGCCAGCAGACCTCCGGGGGAAGGCTATGGCTACACCTTC.

This sequence joins TRBV2 and TRBJ2-5; 9 bases match TRBD1. CDR3 size: 16 residues. In germline, CDR1 is SNHLY, CDR2 FYNNEI. After removal of 6 bases from V and 5 bases from J, the junction contained 13 bases not matched to a gene. CDR3 region: CASSLQGAAAWETQYF. The CDR3, as DNA: TGTGCCAGCAGCCTACAGGGGGCCGCCGCCTGGGAGACCCAGTACTTC.

The chain joins TRBV5-8 to TRBJ1-1, with D perhaps matching TRBD1 (6 bases). The germline gives CDR1 SGHTS, CDR2 YDEGEE. Trimming left V 1 base short and J 4 bases short, with 8 bases between. The CDR3 runs to 13 residues. The CDR3 sequence is CASSLKGVTEAFF. CDR3 coding DNA: TGTGCCAGCAGCTTGAAGGGGGTCACTGAAGCTTTCTTT.

This rearrangement joins TRBV9 to TRBJ1-1; D remains ambiguous. The CDR3 is 14 amino acids. The germline V gene has CDR1 SGDLS and CDR2 YYNGEE. The V and J ends lost 0 bases and 7 bases respectively, with 13 bases between them. The CDR3 nucleotides read TGTGCCAGCAGCGTAGTAGGGTTCGGAGGTGAAGCTTTCTTT. It encodes CASSVVGFGGEAFF. Using reference TRBV9 and TRBJ1-1 for the parts outside the CDR3, the full variable domain is DSGVTQTPKHLITATGQRVTLRCSPRSGDLSVYWYQQSLDQGLQFLIQYYNGEERAKGNILERFSAQQFPDLHSELNLSSLELGDSALYFCASSVVGFGGEAFFGQGTRLTVV.

The chain has TRBV19 and TRBJ2-6; D unresolved. Germline V gene lookup returns CDR1 LNHDA and CDR2 SQIVND (reference sequence). Between the trimmed V and J ends, which lost 3 bases and 0 bases, there was a span of 9 bases. The CDR3 spans 16 residues. The CDR3 protein is CASSIPFGSGANVLTF. Here the CDR3 DNA reads TGTGCCAGTAGTATCCCCTTCGGCTCTGGGGCCAACGTCCTGACTTTC.

The CDR3 DNA is TGTGCCAGCAGCTTAGAACAGGGTGGCTACGAGCAGTACTTC. Encoded protein: CASSLEQGGYEQYF. The rearrangement uses TRBV7-8 and TRBJ2-7; D may be TRBD1 (6 bases). This CDR3 has 14 residues. Germline V gene sequence: CDR1 SGHVS, CDR2 FQNEAQ. Trimming took 1 base from V and 3 from J, leaving 10 bases between them.

Comments on this clone: Other DNA sequences in this sample translate to the same CDR3. V usage is TRBV30 and J usage is TRBJ2-3; possibly TRBD1 for D (5 bases). The CDR3 runs 12 residues. Trimming took off 0 bases at V and 4 bases at J, with 5 bases between the two ends. Germline-derived CDR1 and CDR2 are GTSNPN and SVGIG (reference sequence). As DNA, the CDR3 is TGTGCCTGGAGTGTACAGGCAGATACGCAGTATTTT. Its translation is CAWSVQADTQYF.

The chain recombines TRBV5-1 with TRBJ2-7, with D perhaps matching TRBD1 (5 bases). The CDR3 is 15 residues long. Between the trimmed V and J ends, which lost 0 bases and 1 base, there was a span of 11 bases. CDR1 SGHRS and CDR2 YFSETQ come from the germline V gene. CDR3 bases: TGCGCCAGCAGCTTGGGGTCAGGGTCGTCCTACGAGCAGTACTTC. Amino acids: CASSLGSGSSYEQYF.

The chain's CDR3 is CASSRDSRGEQYF. DNA of the CDR3: TGTGCCAGCTCCCGGGACTCCAGAGGCGAGCAGTACTTC. The V call is TRBV7-3, the J call TRBJ2-7; TRBD2 is a possible D gene (6 bases). The CDR3 is 13 amino acids. Trimming took off 8 bases at V and 6 bases at J, with 17 bases between the two ends. Germline V gene sequence: CDR1 SGHTA, CDR2 FQGTGA.

The CDR3 DNA is TGTGCCAGCAGCTTAGGATCAGCCGGGAGTGAGTACTTC. This translates into CASSLGSAGSEYF. V usage is TRBV7-2 and J usage is TRBJ2-7, with D tentatively TRBD2 (6 bases). Germline-derived CDR1 and CDR2 are SGHTA and FQGNSA. V was trimmed by 1 base and J by 11 bases, leaving 15 bases between them. This CDR3 spans 13 amino acids.

The chain combines TRBV5-1 with TRBJ2-2; 10 bases match TRBD1. V gave up 3 bases and J gave up 5 bases; unmatched junction bases: 7. Germline CDR1 SGHRS, CDR2 YFSETQ. The CDR3 consists of 16 residues. The CDR3, as DNA: TGCGCCAGCAGCTCGAGGACAGGGGGGGTAACCGGGGAGCTGTTTTTT. The encoded protein is CASSSRTGGVTGELFF. Full variable domain (missing parts from reference TRBV5-1 and TRBJ2-2): KAGVTQTPRYLIKTRGQQVTLSCSPISGHRSVSWYQQTPGQGLQFLFEYFSETQRNKGNFPGRFSGRQFSNSRSEMNVSTLELGDSALYLCASSSRTGGVTGELFFGEGSRLTVL.

The genes are TRBV4-1 and TRBJ1-2; D unresolved. CDR3 length: 13 amino acids. V shed 1 base and J shed 5 bases, with 8 bases lying between them. Germline V lookup: CDR1 MGHRA, CDR2 YSYEKL. The CDR3 spells CASSQAGKYGYTF. The CDR3 region has the DNA TGCGCCAGCAGCCAAGCGGGGAAATATGGCTACACCTTC.

This chain links TRBV7-2 with TRBJ2-5; 7 bases fit TRBD1. The CDR3 is 14 residues long. After removal of 4 bases from V and 5 bases from J, the junction contained 7 bases not matched to a gene. CDR1 and CDR2 (germline): SGHTA, FQGNSA. The CDR3: CASSSRQGLETQYF. The DNA of the CDR3 is TGTGCCAGCAGCTCCAGACAGGGTCTGGAGACCCAGTACTTC. Full variable domain (outside the CDR3, taken from reference TRBV7-2 and TRBJ2-5): GAGVSQSPSNKVTEKGKDVELRCDPISGHTALYWYRQSLGQGLEFLIYFQGNSAPDKSGLPSDRFSAERTGGSVSTLTIQRTQQEDSAVYLCASSSRQGLETQYFGPGTRLLVL.

This chain uses TRBV7-9 with TRBJ1-6; D ambiguous. Germline lookup yields CDR1 SEHNR and CDR2 FQNEAQ (reference sequence). CDR3 size: 12 residues. Between the trimmed V and J ends, which lost 5 bases and 12 bases, there was a span of 11 bases. DNA for the CDR3: TGTGCCAGCAGCCCCCAGGTGGGACCCCTCCACTTT. Protein product: CASSPQVGPLHF.

The chain employs TRBV14 and TRBJ2-5; D perhaps matches TRBD2 (7 bases). Germline CDR1 is SGHDN and CDR2 is FVKESK. The CDR3 loop spans 19 amino acids. V dropped 4 bases and J dropped 0 bases, with 24 bases sitting between them. The CDR3 bases are TGTGCCAGCAGCCGCCGGATGGGTCGGGGGGCGGACAACCAAGAGACCCAGTACTTC. Protein sequence: CASSRRMGRGADNQETQYF.

The chain uses TRBV9 and TRBJ2-1; D gene uncertain. CDR1 and CDR2 (germline): SGDLS, YYNGEE. CDR3 length: 12 residues. V shed 0 bases and J shed 10 bases, with 8 bases lying between them. DNA of the CDR3: TGTGCCAGCAGCGTAGCTCTGGCCGAGCAGTTCTTC. It specifies CASSVALAEQFF.

J is TRBJ2-1 and V is TRBV7-2; TRBD2 matches 8 bases. CDR1 and CDR2 (germline): SGHTA, FQGNSA. J was trimmed by 9 bases and V by 1 base; bases with no gene match: 8. There are 15 residues in the CDR3. CDR3 nucleotides: TGTGCCAGCAGCTTAGATCGGGGGGCGGGGGGTGAGCAGTTCTTC. It specifies CASSLDRGAGGEQFF.

The chain links TRBV27 to TRBJ2-3; 10 bases are shared with TRBD1. Germline V lookup: CDR1 MNHEY, CDR2 SMNVEV (reference sequence). CDR3 length equals 17 residues. Trimming took 6 bases from V and 2 from J; bases not matched to a gene: 11. The CDR3 DNA follows: TGTGCCAGCAGCTGGACAGGGGGATCGCTTTTCACAGATACGCAGTATTTT. It encodes CASSWTGGSLFTDTQYF.

This clone was seen only once. The rearrangement uses TRBV30 and TRBJ1-5, with D possibly TRBD1 on 5 matching bases. With 4 bases removed from V and 2 bases from J, the gap between germline ends came to 9 bases. The CDR3 totals 13 residues. Per the germline V gene, CDR1 is GTSNPN and CDR2 is SVGIG (reference sequence). The CDR3 sequence: CAWTGGGNQPQHF. CDR3 DNA sequence: TGTGCCTGGACCGGGGGAGGCAATCAGCCCCAGCATTTT.

The rearrangement links TRBV6-5 to TRBJ2-5; D may be TRBD1 (5 bases). The J call could be wrong; TRBJ2-7 is a better fit for the DNA end. From germline, CDR1 is MNHEY and CDR2 SVGAGI. The length of the CDR3 is 14 residues. The CDR3 loop reads CASRRTPRSYEQYF. For the CDR3, the DNA is TGTGCCAGCAGACGGACACCCCGTTCCTACGAGCAGTACTTC.

This sequence joins TRBV29-1 and TRBJ1-2; perhaps TRBD1 as D (5 bases). The CDR3 length is 12 residues. The V gene lost 7 bases and the J gene lost 3 bases, with 12 bases spanning the gap. Germline assignment: CDR1 SQVTM and CDR2 ANQGSEA. The CDR3 coding sequence is TGCAGCGGTGGGGGGGGAGACTATGGCTACACCTTC. Protein sequence: CSGGGGDYGYTF.